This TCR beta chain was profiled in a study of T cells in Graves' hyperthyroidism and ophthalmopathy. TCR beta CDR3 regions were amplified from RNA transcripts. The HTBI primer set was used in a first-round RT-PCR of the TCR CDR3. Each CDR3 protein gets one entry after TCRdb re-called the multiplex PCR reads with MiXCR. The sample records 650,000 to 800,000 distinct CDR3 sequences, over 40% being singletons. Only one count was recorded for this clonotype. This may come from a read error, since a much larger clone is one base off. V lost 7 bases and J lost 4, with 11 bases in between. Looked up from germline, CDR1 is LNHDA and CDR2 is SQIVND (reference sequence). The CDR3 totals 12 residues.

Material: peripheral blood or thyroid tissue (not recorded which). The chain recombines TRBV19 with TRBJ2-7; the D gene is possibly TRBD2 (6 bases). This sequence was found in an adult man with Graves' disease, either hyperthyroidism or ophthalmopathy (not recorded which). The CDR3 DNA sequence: TGTGCCAGTAATATTAGCGGTTACGAGCAGTACTTC. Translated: CASNISGYEQYF. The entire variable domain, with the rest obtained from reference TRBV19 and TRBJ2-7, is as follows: DGGITQSPKYLFRKEGQNVTLSCEQNLNHDAMYWYRQDPGQGLRLIYYSQIVNDFQKGDIAEGYSVSREKKESFPLTVTSAQKNPTAFYLCASNISGYEQYFGPGTRLTVT.